This T cell receptor (beta chain) was obtained from a study of T cell changes during pregnancy in multiple sclerosis. Sequenced by immunoSEQ multiplex PCR; TCRdb stores in-frame clones only, minus some. The repertoire holds about 21,000 clones, with about 88% as singletons. Sequences were derived from CD8+ T cells from peripheral blood mononuclear cells, sampled in the third trimester of pregnancy. This receptor was obtained from a female donor in good health, enrolled as a control in a pregnancy study.

CDR3 coding DNA: TGCGCCAGCAGCCTGTTAGCGGATAGCTCCTACAATGAGCAGTTCTTC. As protein: CASSLLADSSYNEQFF. The chain is built from TRBV5-1 and TRBJ2-1; D might be TRBD2 (6 bases). Trimming removed 4 bases from V and 0 bases from J, with 14 bases in between. From germline, CDR1 is SGHRS and CDR2 YFSETQ. The CDR3 runs 16 residues.